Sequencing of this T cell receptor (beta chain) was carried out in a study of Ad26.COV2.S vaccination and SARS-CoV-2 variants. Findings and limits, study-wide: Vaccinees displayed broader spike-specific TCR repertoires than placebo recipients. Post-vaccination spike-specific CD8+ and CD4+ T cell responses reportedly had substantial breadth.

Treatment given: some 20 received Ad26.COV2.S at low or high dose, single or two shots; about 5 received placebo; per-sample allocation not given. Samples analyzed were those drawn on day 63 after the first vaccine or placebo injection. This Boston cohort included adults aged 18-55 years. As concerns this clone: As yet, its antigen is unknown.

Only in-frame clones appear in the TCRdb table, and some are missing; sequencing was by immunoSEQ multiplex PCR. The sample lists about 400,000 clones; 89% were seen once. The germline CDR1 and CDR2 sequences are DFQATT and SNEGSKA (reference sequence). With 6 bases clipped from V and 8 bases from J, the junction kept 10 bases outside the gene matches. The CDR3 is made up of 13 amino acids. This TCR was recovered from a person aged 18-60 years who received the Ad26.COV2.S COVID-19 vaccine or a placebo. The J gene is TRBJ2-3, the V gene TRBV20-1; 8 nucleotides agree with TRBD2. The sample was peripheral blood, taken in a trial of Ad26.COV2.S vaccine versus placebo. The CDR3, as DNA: TGCAGTGCAAGTAAGCGGGAGCGCGGTACGCAGTATTTT. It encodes CSASKRERGTQYF.